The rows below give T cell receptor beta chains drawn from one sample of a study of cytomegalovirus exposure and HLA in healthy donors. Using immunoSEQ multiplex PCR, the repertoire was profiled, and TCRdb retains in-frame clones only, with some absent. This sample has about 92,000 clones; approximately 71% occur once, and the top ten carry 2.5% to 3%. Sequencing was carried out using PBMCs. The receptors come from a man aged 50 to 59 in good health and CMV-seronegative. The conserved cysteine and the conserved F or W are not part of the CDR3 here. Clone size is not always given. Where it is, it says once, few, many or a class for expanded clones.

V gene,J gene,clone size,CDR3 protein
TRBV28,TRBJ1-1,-,ASSLGGLGTEAF
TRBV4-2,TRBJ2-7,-,ASSQDLTGGHYEQY
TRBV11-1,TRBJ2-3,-,ASSPRQGFLRTQY
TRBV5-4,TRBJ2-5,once,ASSLASTGEETQY
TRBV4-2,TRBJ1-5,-,ASSQEDRSSNQPQH
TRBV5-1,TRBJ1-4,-,ASRRGGNEKLF
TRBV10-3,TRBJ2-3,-,ATFESPTDTQY
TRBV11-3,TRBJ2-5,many,ASSLGAIETQY
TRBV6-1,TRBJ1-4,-,AGQLSLNEKLF
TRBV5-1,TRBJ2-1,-,ASSLGGENEQF
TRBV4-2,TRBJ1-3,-,ASSQALGQGTGNTIY
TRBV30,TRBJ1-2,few,AWTGTGFGYT
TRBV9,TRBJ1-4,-,ASSVGRGLGEKLF
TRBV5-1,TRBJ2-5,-,ASKAAVVSPETQY
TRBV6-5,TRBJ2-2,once,ASSYGGGPNTGELF
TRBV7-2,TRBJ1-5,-,ASSEQGRQPQH
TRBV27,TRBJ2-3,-,ASSIETTRLDTQY
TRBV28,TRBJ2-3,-,ASIDSNTDTQY
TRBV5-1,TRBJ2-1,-,ASSLVVALYNEQF
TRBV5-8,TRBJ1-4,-,ASSLSVRRGEKLF
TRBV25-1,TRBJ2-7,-,ASSEYHYEQY
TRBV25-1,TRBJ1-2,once,ASLPRAASYGYT
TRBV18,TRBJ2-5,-,ASSPETGETQY
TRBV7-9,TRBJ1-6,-,ASSLTGDSPLH